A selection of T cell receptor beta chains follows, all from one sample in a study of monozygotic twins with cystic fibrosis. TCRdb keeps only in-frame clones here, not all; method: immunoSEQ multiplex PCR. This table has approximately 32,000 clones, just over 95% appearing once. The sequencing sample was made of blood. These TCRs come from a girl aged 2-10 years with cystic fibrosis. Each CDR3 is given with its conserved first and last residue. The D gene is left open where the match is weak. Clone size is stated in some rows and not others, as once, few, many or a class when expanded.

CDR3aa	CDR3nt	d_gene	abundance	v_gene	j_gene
CASSNPYRGGDTGELFF	TGTGCCAGCAGCAATCCCTACAGGGGAGGGGACACCGGGGAGCTGTTTTTT	NA	NA	TRBV7-6	TRBJ2-2
CASSVDPAGSTDTQYF	TGTGCCAGCAGCGTAGATCCAGCGGGGAGCACAGATACGCAGTATTTT	TRBD2	NA	TRBV9	TRBJ2-3
CAWSKNTEAFF	TGTGCCTGGAGTAAAAACACTGAAGCTTTCTTT	NA	NA	TRBV30	TRBJ1-1
CASSLQGAFTEAFF	TGTGCCAGCAGTTTACAGGGGGCGTTCACTGAAGCTTTCTTT	TRBD1	NA	TRBV27	TRBJ1-1
CASSSGQRNYGYTF	TGTGCCAGCAGCTCAGGCCAGAGAAACTATGGCTACACCTTC	NA	NA	TRBV5-4	TRBJ1-2
CASSPETPGTGAFF	TGTGCCAGCTCACCAGAGACCCCCGGAACGGGAGCTTTCTTT	NA	NA	TRBV18	TRBJ1-1
CASSLGASGNQPQHF	TGTGCCAGTAGCCTGGGGGCCTCTGGCAATCAGCCCCAGCATTTT	NA	NA	TRBV19	TRBJ1-5
CASTPAGPGDTQYF	TGTGCCAGCACCCCAGCGGGGCCTGGGGATACGCAGTATTTT	TRBD2	NA	TRBV6-6	TRBJ2-3
CASSPRDASSYEQYF	TGTGCCAGCAGCCCCAGGGACGCAAGCTCCTACGAGCAGTACTTC	NA	NA	TRBV6-1	TRBJ2-7
CASSVVGTDTQYF	TGTGCCAGCAGCGTAGTCGGCACAGATACGCAGTATTTT	NA	NA	TRBV9	TRBJ2-3
CASSLYDRGDWNTEAFF	TGTGCCAGCAGCTTGTACGACAGGGGAGATTGGAACACTGAAGCTTTCTTT	TRBD1	NA	TRBV5-6	TRBJ1-1
CASSWGRTGGDEKLFF	TGCGCCAGCAGCTGGGGAAGAACAGGGGGCGATGAAAAACTGTTTTTT	TRBD1	NA	TRBV5-1	TRBJ1-4
CASSPVGTDTDTQYF	TGCGCCAGCAGCCCCGTTGGGACAGACACAGATACGCAGTATTTT	TRBD1	NA	TRBV5-1	TRBJ2-3
CASSDGLPNTGELFF	TGTGCCAGCAGCGACGGACTTCCGAACACCGGGGAGCTGTTTTTT	NA	NA	TRBV6-1	TRBJ2-2
CASSTYRTAYEQYF	TGTGCCAGTAGTACATACCGGACAGCCTACGAGCAGTACTTC	NA	once	TRBV19	TRBJ2-7
CASGTSGSWAYEQYF	TGCGCCAGCGGGACTAGCGGGAGTTGGGCCTACGAGCAGTACTTC	TRBD2	NA	TRBV5-1	TRBJ2-7
CASGSRDRGNTIYF	TGTGCTAGTGGTTCCCGGGACAGGGGAAACACCATATATTTT	TRBD1	NA	TRBV12-5	TRBJ1-3
CAWSSDRINNEQFF	TGTGCCTGGAGTTCGGACAGGATCAACAATGAGCAGTTCTTC	TRBD1	NA	TRBV30	TRBJ2-1
CASRDRDYGNQPQHF	TGTGCCAGCAGGGACAGGGATTATGGCAATCAGCCCCAGCATTTT	TRBD1	NA	TRBV6-1	TRBJ1-5
CASSLQQEPNEKLFF	TGTGCCAGCAGCTTACAACAGGAACCTAATGAAAAACTGTTTTTT	NA	NA	TRBV13	TRBJ1-4
CASSAPTGSNTGELFF	TGTGCCAGCAGCGCACCGACAGGTTCGAACACCGGGGAGCTGTTTTTT	NA	NA	TRBV9	TRBJ2-2
CASSYNSVASPEAFF	TGTGCCAGCAGTTACAATTCGGTAGCTTCCCCTGAAGCTTTCTTT	NA	NA	TRBV6-6	TRBJ1-1
CASSLDGWNTEAFF	TGTGCCAGCAGCTTAGATGGCTGGAACACTGAAGCTTTCTTT	NA	NA	TRBV7-9	TRBJ1-1
CASSFTGSSNYGYTF	TGCGCCAGCAGCTTCACAGGGTCCTCTAACTATGGCTACACCTTC	NA	NA	TRBV5-1	TRBJ1-2
CSVSRRTTGELFF	TGCAGCGTCTCAAGGCGTACCACCGGGGAGCTGTTTTTT	NA	NA	TRBV29-1	TRBJ2-2
CASSPRTDTQYF	TGTGCCAGCTCACCACGGACAGATACGCAGTATTTT	NA	NA	TRBV18	TRBJ2-3
CASSQVLKPGQGWGKSYEQYF	TGCGCCAGCAGCCAAGTACTAAAGCCGGGACAGGGATGGGGGAAGTCCTACGAGCAGTACTTC	TRBD1	NA	TRBV4-1	TRBJ2-7
CASSLTPQGSTDTQYF	TGTGCCAGCAGCTTAACACCACAGGGTAGCACAGATACGCAGTATTTT	NA	NA	TRBV7-3	TRBJ2-3
CASSLAYQETQYF	TGTGCCAGCAGCTTAGCGTACCAAGAGACCCAGTACTTC	NA	NA	TRBV7-9	TRBJ2-5
CASSSGLAGVETQYF	TGTGCCAGCAGTTCCGGACTAGCGGGCGTAGAGACCCAGTACTTC	TRBD2	NA	TRBV28	TRBJ2-5
CASSGLAGRGPNTGELFF	TGTGCCAGCAGCGGGTTAGCGGGAAGAGGTCCGAACACCGGGGAGCTGTTTTTT	TRBD2	NA	TRBV9	TRBJ2-2
CASSSGAPLNTEAFF	TGCGCCAGCAGCTCGGGAGCACCCCTGAACACTGAAGCTTTCTTT	NA	NA	TRBV5-1	TRBJ1-1
CASIEGAGYNEQFF	TGTGCCAGCATCGAAGGTGCGGGATACAATGAGCAGTTCTTC	NA	NA	TRBV6-5	TRBJ2-1
CASSSRASGNNEQFF	TGTGCCAGCAGTTCCCGAGCTAGCGGGAACAATGAGCAGTTCTTC	TRBD2	NA	TRBV6-5	TRBJ2-1
CASSHIDRNSYEQYF	TGCGCCAGCAGCCATATCGACCGAAACTCCTACGAGCAGTACTTC	NA	NA	TRBV5-1	TRBJ2-7
CAVGLGGGYTF	TGTGCCGTAGGTTTAGGAGGCGGCTACACCTTC	NA	NA	TRBV7-6	TRBJ1-2
CASSIEGYTREQFF	TGTGCCAGCAGCATTGAGGGGTACACGAGGGAGCAGTTCTTC	NA	NA	TRBV11-3	TRBJ2-1
CASTRTGVASYNSPLHF	TGTGCCAGCACCCGGACAGGGGTCGCGTCCTATAATTCACCCCTCCACTTT	TRBD1	NA	TRBV27	TRBJ1-6
CSYSGGQIYGYTF	TGCAGCTACTCCGGGGGGCAGATTTATGGCTACACCTTC	NA	NA	TRBV29-1	TRBJ1-2
CASSLTGGWNQPQHF	TGTGCCAGCAGCTTGACAGGGGGTTGGAATCAGCCCCAGCATTTT	TRBD1	NA	TRBV5-8	TRBJ1-5
CASSQTGTGGNTIYF	TGTGCCAGCAGCCAGACCGGGACAGGCGGAAACACCATATATTTT	TRBD1	once	TRBV14	TRBJ1-3
CASSLREGQGNQPQHF	TGTGCCAGCAGTTTAAGAGAGGGACAGGGCAATCAGCCCCAGCATTTT	TRBD1	NA	TRBV28	TRBJ1-5
CSVKGSYEQYF	TGCAGCGTTAAGGGGTCCTACGAGCAGTACTTC	NA	NA	TRBV29-1	TRBJ2-7
CASSSRAYNEQFF	TGTGCCAGCAGCTCACGGGCTTACAATGAGCAGTTCTTC	NA	NA	TRBV27	TRBJ2-1
CASSQNGRGQNSPLHF	TGCGCCAGCAGCCAAAACGGGAGGGGGCAAAATTCACCCCTCCACTTT	TRBD1	NA	TRBV4-1	TRBJ1-6
CASSSSGMWTDTQYF	TGTGCCAGCAGCTCTAGCGGGATGTGGACAGATACGCAGTATTTT	TRBD2	once	TRBV7-9	TRBJ2-3
CASRLSGTGTGTDTQYF	TGTGCCAGCAGGCTTAGCGGGACGGGCACAGGCACAGATACGCAGTATTTT	TRBD2	NA	TRBV27	TRBJ2-3
CASSQDLEAGESYNEQFF	TGCGCCAGCAGCCAAGACCTGGAAGCGGGAGAATCCTACAATGAGCAGTTCTTC	TRBD2	NA	TRBV4-1	TRBJ2-1
CAWSSGPGTEAFF	TGTGCCTGGAGTAGCGGGCCGGGCACTGAAGCTTTCTTT	NA	NA	TRBV30	TRBJ1-1
CASSYSTLVGKLFF	TGTGCCAGCAGTTACTCAACCTTGGTCGGGAAACTGTTTTTT	NA	NA	TRBV6-5	TRBJ1-4
CASSRRTSGKSSYEQYF	TGTGCCAGCAGCCGGCGGACTAGCGGCAAAAGCTCCTACGAGCAGTACTTC	TRBD2	NA	TRBV7-2	TRBJ2-7
CASSYRQGNSPLHF	TGTGCCAGCAGCTATAGACAGGGTAATTCACCCCTCCACTTT	TRBD1	NA	TRBV2	TRBJ1-6
CASSLASRAGVRPPLYGYTF	TGCGCCAGCAGCTTGGCCTCGAGGGCGGGGGTTAGACCACCCCTCTATGGCTACACCTTC	NA	NA	TRBV5-1	TRBJ1-2
CASSSWDSPNYGYTF	TGTGCCAGCAGTTCCTGGGACAGTCCTAACTATGGCTACACCTTC	TRBD1	NA	TRBV6-5	TRBJ1-2
CASSLLRNTEAFF	TGTGCCAGCAGTCTATTGAGGAACACTGAAGCTTTCTTT	NA	NA	TRBV6-6	TRBJ1-1
CASSLGSGHTEAFF	TGTGCCAGCAGCTTAGGGTCGGGGCACACTGAAGCTTTCTTT	NA	NA	TRBV5-5	TRBJ1-1
CASSYFPGTGDGDNYGYTF	TGTGCCAGCAGCTACTTTCCCGGGACAGGGGATGGGGATAACTATGGCTACACCTTC	TRBD1	NA	TRBV7-9	TRBJ1-2
CAWRERILAKNIQYF	TGTGCCTGGAGGGAGCGGATCCTAGCCAAAAACATTCAGTACTTC	NA	NA	TRBV30	TRBJ2-4
CASSLDTATEAFF	TGCGCCAGCAGCTTGGACACGGCCACTGAAGCTTTCTTT	NA	NA	TRBV5-1	TRBJ1-1